The rows below give T cell receptor beta chains drawn from one sample of a study of cytomegalovirus exposure and HLA in healthy donors. Clones were sequenced by immunoSEQ multiplex PCR, and TCRdb holds only the in-frame ones, with some missing. This repertoire shows tens of thousands of clones, around three quarters found once; its top ten account for approximately 3.3%. The sequenced sample was PBMCs. Every receptor here comes from a woman in her thirties or forties in good health and CMV-seropositive. Both conserved end residues are part of each CDR3. D genes are given only for firm matches. Not every row has a clone size; where given, it reads once, few, many or a size class.

clone_size j_call v_call d_call cdr3_nt cdr3_aa
NA TRBJ2-1 TRBV7-2 NA TGTGCCAGCAGCGCAGGCCTGGAAGAGTTCTTC CASSAGLEEFF
NA TRBJ2-1 TRBV9 TRBD1 TGTGCCAGCAGCGTAGAATTGTTGGGGACAGTCGGCAATGAGCAGTTCTTC CASSVELLGTVGNEQFF
NA TRBJ1-1 TRBV2 NA TGTGCCAGCTCTTGGGGAGCAAACACTGAAGCTTTCTTT CASSWGANTEAFF
NA TRBJ1-2 TRBV25-1 NA TGTGCCAGCAGTGAATCTTTCAGCGGGAACTATGGCTACACCTTC CASSESFSGNYGYTF
NA TRBJ2-3 TRBV6-4 TRBD2 TGTGCCAGCAGCCTAGCGGGGGGGGCCACAGATACGCAGTATTTT CASSLAGGATDTQYF
NA TRBJ1-5 TRBV19 NA TGTGCCAGTAGTATTCGGGGAAGCAATCAGCCCCAGCATTTT CASSIRGSNQPQHF
NA TRBJ1-5 TRBV4-3 NA TGCGCCAGCAGCCAAGCCCCGGGGCAGCCCCAGCATTTT CASSQAPGQPQHF
NA TRBJ1-2 TRBV5-1 TRBD1 TGCGCCAGCAGCTTACAGGGGACTCGTAACTATGGCTACACCTTC CASSLQGTRNYGYTF
few TRBJ2-2 TRBV19 TRBD1 TGTGCCAGTTTCCCGGGACAGCACCCCGGGGAGCTGTTTTTT CASFPGQHPGELFF
NA TRBJ1-4 TRBV6-5 NA TGTGCCAGCAGTTACCGCGTTCTTAATGAAAAACTGTTTTTT CASSYRVLNEKLFF
NA TRBJ1-2 TRBV19 NA TGTGCCAGTAGCCTTGTTATGGGGCAGACTTTCTATGGCTACACCTTC CASSLVMGQTFYGYTF
NA TRBJ2-5 TRBV6-1 NA TGTGCCAGCAGTGGGGCCAGGGCCCAAGAGACCCAGTACTTC CASSGARAQETQYF
NA TRBJ2-3 TRBV7-9 TRBD2 TGTTCCAGCAGCTTCGCCAGGGGACTAGCGGGGGGGAACACAGATACGCAGTATTTT CSSSFARGLAGGNTDTQYF
NA TRBJ2-7 TRBV18 TRBD1 TGTGCCAGCTCCTTCCCGGGACAGGGATTCTACGAGCAGTACTTC CASSFPGQGFYEQYF
NA TRBJ1-1 TRBV6-1 NA TGTGCCAGCAGTGATTCCCAGGACAGACCTTTCTTT CASSDSQDRPFF
NA TRBJ2-3 TRBV6-1 TRBD2 TGTGCCAGCAGGGATACGGGAGGCGGGACAGATACGCAGTATTTT CASRDTGGGTDTQYF
few TRBJ1-1 TRBV29-1 TRBD1 TGCAGCGTCCAGTTGGACAGGAGTGAGGACACTGAAGCTTTCTTT CSVQLDRSEDTEAFF
NA TRBJ2-6 TRBV19 NA TGTGCCAGTAGTATTCTGTCTGGGGCCAACGTCCTGACTTTC CASSILSGANVLTF
NA TRBJ2-7 TRBV19 TRBD1 TGTGCCAGTAGTAAAGGGACAGGGTCCTACGAGCAGTACTTC CASSKGTGSYEQYF
NA TRBJ2-2 TRBV18 TRBD1 TGTGCCAGCTCACCCACCGTAGGGGGCGCATACGAAAACGGGGAGCTGTTTTTT CASSPTVGGAYENGELFF